The 5 T cell receptor beta chains given below trace back to one sample, sequenced in a study of T cell changes during pregnancy in multiple sclerosis. Repertoires were generated with immunoSEQ multiplex PCR, while TCRdb's copy carries only in-frame clones and drops some. The table lists more than 55,000 clones, almost 95% of them singletons. Here the sequenced sample was peripheral blood, taken in the first trimester of pregnancy. These receptors were collected from a female donor with multiple sclerosis, enrolled in a pregnancy study.

The genes are TRBV6-6 and TRBJ2-5; tentative D call: TRBD2 (6 bases). The CDR3 is 14 residues long. V shed 6 bases and J shed 0 bases, with 11 bases lying between them. CDR1 and CDR2 from the germline V gene are MNHNY and SVGAGI (reference sequence). Here the CDR3 DNA reads TGTGCCAGCAGCCCCCTAGCGAACCAAGAGACCCAGTACTTC. This codes for CASSPLANQETQYF.

The rearrangement uses TRBV18 and TRBJ1-3, with a weak D call TRBD1 (5 bases). V lost 1 base, J lost 2 bases, and 12 bases lay in between. The CDR3 extends over 16 amino acids. Germline loops: CDR1 KGHSH, CDR2 LQKENI. The CDR3 sequence: CASSPLAGPAGNTIYF. The CDR3 DNA follows: TGTGCCAGCTCACCACTGGCGGGACCGGCTGGAAACACCATATATTTT. The whole variable domain, remainder taken from reference TRBV18 and TRBJ1-3, is NAGVMQNPRHLVRRRGQEARLRCSPMKGHSHVYWYRQLPEEGLKFMVYLQKENIIDESGMPKERFSAEFPKEGPSILRIQQVVRGDSAAYFCASSPLAGPAGNTIYFGEGSWLTVV.

The chain recombines TRBV6-6 with TRBJ2-7; the D is unclear. This CDR3 contains 11 residues. Germline V gene sequence: CDR1 MNHNY, CDR2 SVGAGI (reference sequence). V was pared by 5 bases and J by 3 bases, with 5 bases between. The CDR3 spells CASSPNYEQYF. CDR3 coding DNA: TGTGCCAGCAGTCCCAACTACGAGCAGTACTTC.

The chain carries TRBV30 and TRBJ1-2, with 8 bases that match TRBD1. The V gene's germline CDR1 is GTSNPN and CDR2 SVGIG (reference sequence). The CDR3 contains 18 residues. The V gene end was trimmed by 4 bases and the J gene end by 3 bases; junction bases not matched to a gene: 19. The CDR3 DNA follows: TGTGCCTGGACCTTGACCCCCAGGGGGCGAAGGGGTTACTATGGCTACACCTTC. Amino acids: CAWTLTPRGRRGYYGYTF. The full variable domain, completed using reference TRBV30 and TRBJ1-2, is SQTIHQWPATLVQPVGSPLSLECTVEGTSNPNLYWYRQAAGRGLQLLFYSVGIGQISSEVPQNLSASRPQDRQFILSSKKLLLSDSGFYLCAWTLTPRGRRGYYGYTFGSGTRLTVV.

The V and J genes are TRBV5-4 and TRBJ2-6; no clear D gene. CDR3 length: 15 residues. Germline lookup yields CDR1 SGHNT and CDR2 YYREEE (reference sequence). V lost 4 bases, J lost 0 bases, and 8 bases lay in between. In DNA, the CDR3 is TGTGCCAGCAGCGAACAAAACTCTGGGGCCAACGTCCTGACTTTC. Amino acid sequence: CASSEQNSGANVLTF.